The present TCR beta chain was sequenced within a study of patients and donors after allogeneic stem cell transplantation. TCRdb ran MiXCR on the RT-PCR reads and lists one entry per CDR3 protein. The top ten hold approximately 5.9% of the sample, which has 900,000 to 1,000,000 distinct CDR3 sequences, roughly 18% seen once. This clonotype has a handful of counts. The receptor was isolated from a human donor who was either an allogeneic HSCT recipient or a stem cell or donor lymphocyte infusion donor (not recorded which). It is not recorded whose cells these are; they may come from a transplant donor. Source material: blood, either unsorted or a sorted T cell fraction (not recorded which).

The CDR3 sequence is CASSPDSIEAFF. The CDR3 DNA reads TGTGCCAGCAGCCCGGATAGCATTGAAGCTTTCTTT. The genes are TRBV11-1 and TRBJ1-1; D not certain. CDR1 and CDR2 (germline): SGHAT, FQDESV (reference sequence). V shed 5 bases and J shed 7 bases, with 11 bases lying between them. This CDR3 has 12 residues.